Described below is a single TCR beta chain sequence and its context. Its antigen is not yet known. The source of the sample is a study of monozygotic twins with inflammatory bowel disease (dated 2019 in TCRdb). Turning to the overall study: A total of some 30 monozygotic twin pairs were included in the full study, comprising nine German pairs (four IBD-concordant, five IBD-discordant) and 19 IBD-discordant Danish pairs. The search for disease-associated traits relied mainly on comparing IBD patients with their genetically identical healthy co-twins within discordant pairs. Each individual had, on average, about 151 000 unique TCRalpha sequences and 181 000 unique TCRbeta sequences available for analysis.

CDR1 MNHNY and CDR2 SVGAGI were looked up in the germline V gene (reference sequence). The CDR3, cysteine through phenylalanine, is 13 amino acids long. The DNA sequence is not available. From each donor, a roughly 2.5 ml peripheral blood sample was drawn into PAXgene tubes and stored at -80 degrees C. Without T cell sorting, total RNA was isolated from whole blood using the PAXgene blood miRNA kit on an automated QIAcube. Peripheral blood from monozygotic twin pairs who were concordant or discordant for inflammatory bowel disease underwent deep TCRalpha and TCRbeta repertoire profiling using unique molecular barcoding. For every twin pair, smoking habits were documented, and each individual was categorised as a current, former or never smoker. The study at large found these results: The analysis was unable to tell apart different T cell subtypes. IBD patients had lower TCRbeta repertoire diversity, measured by the inverse Simpson index, than their healthy co-twins. Concordant and discordant twins showed no difference in repertoire similarity, possibly because of limited statistical power. Differing immunosuppressive treatments among patients may have added background noise and inter-individual variability to the repertoires. The results gave no support for a single strong signal or clonotype linked to IBD. IBD patients shared fewer clonotypes with other individuals than healthy twins did, most markedly in patients showing signs of disease activity.

Preparation of the library involved 5' RACE. The input for every TCR library was roughly 3.5 ug of total RNA. For each sample, cDNA was synthesized in eight separate reactions using SMARTScribe reverse transcriptase. During cDNA synthesis, template switching was used to introduce unique molecular identifiers that contained a 6-nucleotide sample barcode. TCRalpha and TCRbeta cDNA was amplified in two nested PCRs of approximately 16 and 10 cycles, and bead purification was carried out after each PCR. Before amplification, the cDNA was treated with uracil DNA-glycosylase and purified using the QIAquick PCR purification kit. In the second PCR, Illumina TruSeq-compatible adapters and sample-specific barcodes were added. TapeStation and Qubit were used to check library quality and concentration, and 4 to 6.5 ng of each library went into the pool. The pooled libraries were sequenced with 2 x 100 bp reads and custom sequencing primers on an Illumina HiSeq2500 single-index Rapid Run. The authors' pipeline ran thus. MiGEC version 1.2.6 was used for UMI-based consensus assembly to correct PCR and sequencing errors. MiXCR version 2.1.1 handled V(D)J alignment, clonotype assembly and CDR3 extraction. To normalise gene usage, clonotype sharing and MAIT/NKT TCR abundance, the top 1000, 10 000 and 20 000 clonotypes in each sample were analysed. Diversity was computed as the inverse Simpson index with the vegan R package after downsampling to 27 000 UMIs. Paired Mann-Whitney U tests on discordant twin pairs were used, with Benjamini-Hochberg multiple-testing correction. The reads underwent TCRdb reprocessing, giving one record for each CDR3 protein sequence and no DNA. These V and J calls are TCRdb output, not the study's own analysis. The table of this sample itemizes more than 300,000 distinct CDR3 sequences. The top ten hold 5.6% of the sample.

Here the chain combines TRBV6-6 and TRBJ2-3; TCRdb's D call of TRBD2 is untestable without DNA. The clonotype was recovered from a human donor with ulcerative colitis or Crohn's disease, or a healthy co-twin of an affected twin (not recorded which). Sequenced material: blood. The CDR3 has the sequence CASSSSATDTQYF.